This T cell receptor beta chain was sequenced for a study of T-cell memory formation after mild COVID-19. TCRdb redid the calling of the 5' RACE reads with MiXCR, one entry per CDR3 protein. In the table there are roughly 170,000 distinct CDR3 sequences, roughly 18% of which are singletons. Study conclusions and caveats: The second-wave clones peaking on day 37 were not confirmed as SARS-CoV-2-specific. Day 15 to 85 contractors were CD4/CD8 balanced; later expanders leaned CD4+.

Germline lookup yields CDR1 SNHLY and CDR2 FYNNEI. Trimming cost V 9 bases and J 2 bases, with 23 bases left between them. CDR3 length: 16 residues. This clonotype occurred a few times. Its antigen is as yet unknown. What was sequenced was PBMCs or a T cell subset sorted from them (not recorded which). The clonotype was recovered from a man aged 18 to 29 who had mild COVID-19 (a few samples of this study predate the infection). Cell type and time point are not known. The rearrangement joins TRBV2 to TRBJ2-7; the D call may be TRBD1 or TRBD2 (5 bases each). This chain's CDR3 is CASRFSGTERAYEQYF. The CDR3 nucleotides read TGTGCCAGTCGATTCTCGGGGACGGAGAGGGCCTACGAGCAGTACTTC.